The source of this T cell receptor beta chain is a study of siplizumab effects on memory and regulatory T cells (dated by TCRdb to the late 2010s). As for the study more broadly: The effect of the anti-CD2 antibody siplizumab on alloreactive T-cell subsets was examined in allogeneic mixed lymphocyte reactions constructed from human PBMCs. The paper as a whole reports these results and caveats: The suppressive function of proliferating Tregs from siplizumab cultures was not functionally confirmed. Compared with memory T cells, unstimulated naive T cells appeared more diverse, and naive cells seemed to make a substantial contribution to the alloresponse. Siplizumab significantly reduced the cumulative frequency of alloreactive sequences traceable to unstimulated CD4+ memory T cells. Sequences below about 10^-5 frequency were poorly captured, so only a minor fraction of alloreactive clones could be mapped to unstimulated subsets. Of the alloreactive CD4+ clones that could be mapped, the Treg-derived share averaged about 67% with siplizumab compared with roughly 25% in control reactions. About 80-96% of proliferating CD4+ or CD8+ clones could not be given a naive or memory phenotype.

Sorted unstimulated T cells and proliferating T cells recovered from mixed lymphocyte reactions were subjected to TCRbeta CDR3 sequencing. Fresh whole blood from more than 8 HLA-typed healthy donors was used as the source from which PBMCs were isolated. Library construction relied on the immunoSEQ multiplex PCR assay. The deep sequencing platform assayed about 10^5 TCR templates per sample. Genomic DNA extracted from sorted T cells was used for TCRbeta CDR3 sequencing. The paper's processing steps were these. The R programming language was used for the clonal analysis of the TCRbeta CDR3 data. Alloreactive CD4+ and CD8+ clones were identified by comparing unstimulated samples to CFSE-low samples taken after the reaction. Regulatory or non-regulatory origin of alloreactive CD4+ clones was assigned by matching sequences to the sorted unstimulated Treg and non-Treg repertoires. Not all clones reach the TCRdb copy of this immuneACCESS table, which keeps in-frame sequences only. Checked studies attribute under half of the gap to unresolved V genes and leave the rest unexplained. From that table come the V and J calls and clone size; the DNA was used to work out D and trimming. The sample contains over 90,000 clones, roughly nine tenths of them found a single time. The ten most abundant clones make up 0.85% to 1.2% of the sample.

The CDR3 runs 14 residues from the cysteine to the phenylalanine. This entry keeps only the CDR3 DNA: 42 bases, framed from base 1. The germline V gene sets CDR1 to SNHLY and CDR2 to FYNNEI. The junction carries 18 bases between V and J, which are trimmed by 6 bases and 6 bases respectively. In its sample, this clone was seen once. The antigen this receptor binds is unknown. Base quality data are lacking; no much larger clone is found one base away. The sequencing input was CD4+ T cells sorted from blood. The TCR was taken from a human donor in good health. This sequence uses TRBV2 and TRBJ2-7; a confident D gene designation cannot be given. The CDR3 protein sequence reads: CASRPPQAPCEQYF. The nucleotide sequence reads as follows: TGTGCCAGCAGGCCACCTCAGGCACCCTGCGAGCAGTACTTC.